This entry is about one T cell receptor beta chain. Its antigen is not known. The data stem from a study of response to subunit inactivated influenza vaccine. The CDR3 is 16 residues long. V was cut by 0 bases and J by 7 bases, with 18 bases left in between. Germline loops: CDR1 LGHNA, CDR2 YSLEER. Study-wide points: Authors suggested each seasonal flu vaccination may recruit only limited numbers of new T cells.

MiXCR was run by TCRdb on the RT-PCR reads, yielding one entry per CDR3 protein. In the table there are roughly 570,000 distinct CDR3 sequences, 11% to 15% of which are singletons. V usage is TRBV4-3 and J usage is TRBJ1-2; D uncertain. The sample consisted of PBMCs from blood, taken 11 to 12 days after vaccination. This sequence originates from a man aged 45 to 65 who received an inactivated influenza vaccine. The CDR3 bases are TGCGCCAGCAGCCAAGACGCTCGGAGTGCTGGGGTTGGCTACACCTTC. Translating it yields CASSQDARSAGVGYTF.